A single sample gave rise to the 11 T cell receptor beta chains below, sequenced in a study of CD8+ T cells in alopecia areata. Sequencing relied on a cDNA template that was reverse transcribed from extracted RNA. The method was immunoSEQ multiplex PCR; TCRdb's version includes in-frame clones alone and lacks a portion of them. Observed in the sample are about 300,000 clones, none of them singletons. Researchers sorted pooled cutaneous lymph node cells on the basis of CD4, CD8alpha, NKG2D, NKG2ACE and other markers. Specimen: CD4+ T cells sorted from a lymph node. Receptors originate from a C3H/HeJ mouse with alopecia areata. The strain's MHC: H2-k.

At least ten counts were recorded for this clone. Mouse gene names apply. From the germline J gene comes the end of the CDR3, since the read stops 4 residues before it. The J gene is TRBJ2-2, the V gene TRBV17; D is possibly TRBD2 (6 bases). The CDR3 runs 14 residues. Germline-derived CDR1 and CDR2 are MNHDT and YYDKIL. V dropped 6 bases and J dropped 0 bases, with 8 bases sitting between them. The DNA read from the CDR3 is TGTGCTAGCAGGAGGGACTCAAACACCGGG. Amino acids: CASRRDSNTG. The CDR3, in full, reads CASRRDSNTGQLYF.

Note on this clone: Any gene name here is a mouse gene name. The CDR3 extends 3 residues past the end of the read, so its final part is completed from the germline J gene. The rearrangement links TRBV19 to TRBJ1-6; the D is unclear. TRBJ1-6 is designated an ORF whose function remains uncertain. V was pared by 4 bases and J by 3 bases, with 8 bases between. Germline CDR1 FNHDT, CDR2 SITEND (reference sequence). This CDR3 comprises 14 residues. The CDR3 loop reads CASSHTFYNSPLYF. CDR3 bases read: TGTGCCAGCAGTCACACCTTCTATAATTCGCCC.

Note on this clone: Mouse germline and gene names are used. Read data end 3 residues before the CDR3 end; the end is taken from the germline J gene. The identical CDR3 is also encoded by other nucleotide sequences in the sample. V gene TRBV19 combines with J gene TRBJ1-6; D is undetermined. TRBJ1-6 belongs to the ORF category, with a function that is uncertain. With 0 bases removed from V and 3 bases from J, the gap between germline ends came to 4 bases. Per the germline V gene, CDR1 is FNHDT and CDR2 is SITEND (reference sequence). This CDR3 has 14 amino acids. CDR3 DNA (partial): TGTGCCAGCAGTATAGTGGGCTATAATTCGCCC. Protein sequence: CASSIVGYNSP. The full-length CDR3 reads as CASSIVGYNSPLYF.

There are a few counts of this clone. Gene names and germline refer to mouse. From the germline J gene comes the end of the CDR3, since the read stops 3 residues before it. This sample includes further DNA sequences coding for the same CDR3. The chain is built from TRBV13-1 and TRBJ1-6; TRBD1 agrees at 8 bases. TRBJ1-6 is marked as an open reading frame, function uncertain. Trimming took 2 bases from V and 7 from J; bases not matched to a gene: 5. The CDR3 runs 15 residues. Germline V CDR1 and CDR2: NSHNY, SYGAGN. CDR3 DNA, as far as it was read: TGTGCCAGCAGTGACAGGGGGCGAGGGAATTCGCCC. Protein: CASSDRGRGNSP. The whole CDR3 sequence is CASSDRGRGNSPLYF.

This clone was seen only a few times. Mouse germline and gene names are used. The read terminates 4 residues before the CDR3 end, so the remaining end is supplied by the germline J gene. The chain joins TRBV13-1 to TRBJ2-5, with D possibly TRBD1 on 7 matching bases. The CDR3 covers 14 residues. V was cut by 4 bases and J by 2 bases, with 11 bases left in between. Germline V gives CDR1 NSHNY, CDR2 SYGAGN. Partial CDR3 DNA: TGTGCCAGCAGTCTAGGGGGCCGCCAAGAC. Encoded protein: CASSLGGRQD. In full, the CDR3 reads CASSLGGRQDTQYF.

A remark on this clone: The listed genes are named as in mouse. From the germline J gene comes the end of the CDR3, since the read stops 4 residues before it. The chain links TRBV13-2 to TRBJ2-1; weak D call: TRBD2 (6 bases). The CDR3 has 14 amino acids. Germline V gene data show CDR1 as NNHNN and CDR2 as SYGAGS (reference sequence). The ends were cut back, 0 bases at V and 3 bases at J, with 7 bases in the middle. The sequenced part of the CDR3 DNA is TGTGCCAGCGGTGATGTGGGGGTCTATGCT. It encodes CASGDVGVYA. The whole CDR3 reads CASGDVGVYAEQFF.

This clone was seen a few times. Gene labels here are mouse ones. The read terminates 4 residues before the CDR3 end, so the remaining end is supplied by the germline J gene. J is TRBJ2-1 and V is TRBV19; 8 nucleotides line up with TRBD2. Germline V lookup: CDR1 FNHDT, CDR2 SITEND (reference sequence). Germline trimming cut 2 bases from V and 0 bases from J; bases unmatched to any gene: 4. The CDR3 is 16 amino acids. This CDR3 reads CASSMPGGANYAEQFF. The sequenced part of the CDR3 DNA is TGTGCCAGCAGTATGCCCGGGGGGGCTAACTATGCT.

Many counts were recorded for this clone. Genes and germline are mouse. The DNA ends 4 residues before the CDR3 does, and the rest of the CDR3 is filled in from the germline J gene. The chain couples TRBV17 to TRBJ1-2; weak D call: TRBD1 (6 bases). The V gene lost 3 bases and the J gene lost 3 bases, with 11 bases spanning the gap. This CDR3 has 14 amino acids. CDR1 is MNHDT and CDR2 is YYDKIL in the germline V gene. The part of the CDR3 DNA that was read is TGTGCTAGCAGTAGGCTGGGGGCGGACTCC. Translation: CASSRLGADS. The full CDR3 reads CASSRLGADSDYTF.

In its sample, this clone was seen a few times. The gene names given are mouse names. Coverage ceases 4 residues before the CDR3 finishes, and the germline J gene fills in the end. The chain employs TRBV13-1 and TRBJ2-4, with D possibly being TRBD2 (7 bases). Per the germline V gene, CDR1 is NSHNY and CDR2 is SYGAGN. CDR3 length: 14 residues. Partial CDR3 DNA: TGTGCCAGCAGTGAGTTGGGGGGCGAAAAC. This encodes CASSELGGEN. The entire CDR3 is CASSELGGENTLYF.

As regards this clone: The gene symbols are mouse symbols. The DNA ends 4 residues before the CDR3 does, and the rest of the CDR3 is filled in from the germline J gene. The chain couples TRBV17 to TRBJ2-1; TRBD2 aligns across 8 bases. This CDR3 has 15 amino acids. With 0 bases clipped from V and 4 bases from J, the junction kept 2 bases outside the gene matches. Germline values: CDR1 MNHDT, CDR2 YYDKIL. CDR3 in amino acids: CASSREGGPYAEQFF. Incomplete CDR3 DNA: TGTGCTAGCAGTAGAGAGGGGGGGCCGTATGCT.

Remarks on this clone: The listed genes are named as in mouse. The sequenced fragment ends 4 residues before the CDR3 boundary, so the rest is inferred from the germline J gene. This sample includes further DNA sequences coding for the same CDR3. This chain joins TRBV13-3 and TRBJ2-5, with unresolved D. The germline V gene encodes CDR1 NNHDY and CDR2 SYVADS. V lost 1 base and J lost 0, with 3 bases in between. The CDR3 sequence is 13 residues long. Here the CDR3 reads CASSDTNQDTQYF. The CDR3 DNA, read in part, is TGTGCCAGCAGTGATACAAACCAAGAC. The whole variable domain, filled in from reference TRBV13-3 and TRBJ2-5, reads EAAVTQSPRSKVAVTGGKVTLSCHQTNNHDYMYWYRQDTGHGLRLIHYSYVADSTEKGDIPDGYKASRPSQENFSLILELASLSQTAVYFCASSDTNQDTQYFGPGTRLLVL.